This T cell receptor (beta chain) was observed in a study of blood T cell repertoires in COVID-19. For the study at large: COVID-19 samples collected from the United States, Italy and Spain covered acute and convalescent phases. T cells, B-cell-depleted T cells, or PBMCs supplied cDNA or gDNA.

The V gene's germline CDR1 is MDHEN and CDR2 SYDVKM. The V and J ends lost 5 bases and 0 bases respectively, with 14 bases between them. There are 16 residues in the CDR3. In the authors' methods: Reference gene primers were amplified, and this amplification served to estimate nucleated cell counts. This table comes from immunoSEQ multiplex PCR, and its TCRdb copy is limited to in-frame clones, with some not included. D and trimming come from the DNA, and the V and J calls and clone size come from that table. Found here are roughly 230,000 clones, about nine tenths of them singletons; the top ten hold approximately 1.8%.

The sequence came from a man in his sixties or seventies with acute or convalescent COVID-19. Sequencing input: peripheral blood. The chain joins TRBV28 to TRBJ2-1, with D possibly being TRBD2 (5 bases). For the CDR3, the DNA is TGTGCCAGCAGTCCCCCTTCTAGCATCTCCTACAATGAGCAGTTCTTC. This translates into CASSPPSSISYNEQFF.